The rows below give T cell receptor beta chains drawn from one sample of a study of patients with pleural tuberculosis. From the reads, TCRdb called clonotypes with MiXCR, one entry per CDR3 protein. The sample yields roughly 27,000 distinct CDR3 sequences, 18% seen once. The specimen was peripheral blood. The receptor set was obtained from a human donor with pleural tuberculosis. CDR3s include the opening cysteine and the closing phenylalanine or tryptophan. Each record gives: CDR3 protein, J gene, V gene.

CDR3: CASSLLGTGELFF; J: TRBJ2-2; V: TRBV7-9
CDR3: CASRAAIGGLEETQYF; J: TRBJ2-5; V: TRBV6-2/TRBV6-3
CDR3: CASNLNGPNTEAFF; J: TRBJ1-1; V: TRBV2
CDR3: CASSLVAIQGDEQFF; J: TRBJ2-1; V: TRBV7-2
CDR3: CASSHPGTNYGYTF; J: TRBJ1-2; V: TRBV4-3
CDR3: CSARDFLAGGRTDTQYF; J: TRBJ2-3; V: TRBV20-1
CDR3: CASSRPRRGGTEAFF; J: TRBJ1-1; V: TRBV27
CDR3: CASRANLDEQFF; J: TRBJ2-1; V: TRBV12-3/TRBV12-4
CDR3: CASSLNYQTSGGATDTQYF; J: TRBJ2-3; V: TRBV4-1
CDR3: CASSDGRKYGYTF; J: TRBJ1-2; V: TRBV2
CDR3: CASSLAGTGIEKLFF; J: TRBJ1-4; V: TRBV5-4
CDR3: CAWSAAGSSGNTIYF; J: TRBJ1-3; V: TRBV30
CDR3: CASTRLGKNEQFF; J: TRBJ2-1; V: TRBV6-1
CDR3: CASRNLGNTEAFF; J: TRBJ1-1; V: TRBV7-2
CDR3: CASSRTSGRTYNEQFF; J: TRBJ2-1; V: TRBV3-2
CDR3: CASSLGSPTNTQYF; J: TRBJ2-3; V: TRBV12-3/TRBV12-4
CDR3: CSARDSSGNTIYF; J: TRBJ1-3; V: TRBV20-1